One sample yielded the 3 T cell receptor beta chains listed below, sequenced in a study of cytomegalovirus exposure and HLA in healthy donors. The PCR employed 60 Vbeta primers together with 13 Jbeta primers. The assay was immunoSEQ multiplex PCR, and TCRdb's table has in-frame clones only and misses some. The table includes 110,000 or so clones, about 61% detected once. The sequenced sample consisted of PBMCs. All receptors come from a man in his late teens or twenties in good health and CMV-seropositive.

The CDR3 loop reads CASSQTSGGSPGPYEQYF. CDR3 DNA sequence: TGTGCCAGCAGTCAAACTAGCGGGGGGTCGCCTGGTCCCTACGAGCAGTACTTC. J is TRBJ2-7 and V is TRBV27; TRBD2 matches at 12 bases. CDR3 length: 18 residues. V gave up 5 bases and J gave up 2 bases; unmatched junction bases: 13. In germline, CDR1 is MNHEY, CDR2 SMNVEV (reference sequence).

This chain links TRBV28 with TRBJ2-5, with a weak D call TRBD1 (5 bases). CDR3 length: 14 amino acids. Trimming removed 2 bases from V and 4 bases from J, with 11 bases in between. Germline V gene data show CDR1 as MDHEN and CDR2 as SYDVKM. CDR3 sequence (DNA): TGTGCCAGCAGTTTACAAGGGGCAGGAGAGACCCAGTACTTC. Translated: CASSLQGAGETQYF.

The chain joins TRBV13 to TRBJ2-3; possible D gene TRBD1, 5 bases. Germline V gene lookup returns CDR1 PRHDT and CDR2 FYEKMQ (reference sequence). The CDR3 totals 15 residues. Trimming left V 3 bases short and J 0 bases short, with 10 bases between. The CDR3 DNA follows: TGTGCCAGCAGCTTCACAGGCAGTAGCACAGATACGCAGTATTTT. Residues: CASSFTGSSTDTQYF. The full variable domain, completed using reference TRBV13 and TRBJ2-3, is AAGVIQSPRHLIKEKRETATLKCYPIPRHDTVYWYQQGPGQDPQFLISFYEKMQSDKGSIPDRFSAQQFSDYHSELNMSSLELGDSALYFCASSFTGSSTDTQYFGPGTRLTVL.